Listed here are 27 T cell receptor beta chains from one sample, sequenced in a study of blood T cell repertoires in COVID-19. The method was immunoSEQ multiplex PCR; TCRdb's version includes in-frame clones alone and lacks a portion of them. This table holds approximately 250,000 clones, roughly 83% found once. The source material was peripheral blood. These receptors were taken from a woman between 50 and 59 years old with acute or convalescent COVID-19.

V gene TRBV5-1 combines with J gene TRBJ2-3; 8 nucleotides align to TRBD1. Per germline, CDR1 SGHRS and CDR2 YFSETQ. Trimming removed 3 bases from V and 6 bases from J; junction bases left unmatched: 6. CDR3 length equals 14 residues. CDR3 protein: CASSSGQGYDTQYF. Written as DNA, the CDR3 is TGCGCCAGCAGCTCAGGACAGGGATACGATACGCAGTATTTT.

The chain employs TRBV9 and TRBJ2-5, with 7 bases aligning to TRBD1. V shed 4 bases and J 6 bases; nucleotides not matched to a gene: 12. The CDR3 covers 15 residues. Germline CDR1 is SGDLS and CDR2 is YYNGEE. The CDR3 here is CASSTLQGSGKTQYF. CDR3 bases: TGTGCCAGCAGCACCTTACAGGGGTCCGGGAAGACCCAGTACTTC.

The chain carries TRBV7-6 and TRBJ2-5, with TRBD1 matching 11 bases. Germline trimming cut 5 bases from V and 0 bases from J; bases unmatched to any gene: 2. Germline loops: CDR1 SGHVS, CDR2 FNYEAQ. The CDR3 extends over 15 amino acids. This CDR3 is CASSTGQGDQETQYF. The CDR3, as DNA: TGTGCCAGCAGCACGGGACAGGGGGACCAAGAGACCCAGTACTTC.

The J gene is TRBJ2-7, the V gene TRBV7-3; unclear D gene. This CDR3 comprises 13 residues. V lost 0 bases and J lost 5, with 8 bases in between. Germline-derived CDR1 and CDR2 are SGHTA and FQGTGA. The CDR3 loop is CASSLTAIDEQYF. The CDR3 DNA sequence: TGTGCCAGCAGCTTAACCGCCATAGACGAGCAGTACTTC.

This sequence joins TRBV24-1 and TRBJ2-1; 10 bases map to TRBD2. Trimming took 3 bases from V and 5 from J; bases not matched to a gene: 6. There are 16 residues in the CDR3. Germline loops: CDR1 KGHDR, CDR2 SFDVKD. The CDR3 protein is CATSDPLGLADNEQFF. The CDR3 region has the DNA TGTGCCACCAGTGATCCTTTAGGACTAGCGGACAATGAGCAGTTCTTC.

About this clone: At one end the junction does not follow the germline gene, possibly because of a read error. The rearrangement joins TRBV4-2 to TRBJ1-5, with 7 bases fitting TRBD1. Germline CDR1 and CDR2: LGHNA and YNFKEQ. The CDR3 has 13 amino acids. CDR3 residues: CASSEDRDQPQHF. CDR3 bases: TGTGCCAGCAGCGAAGACAGGGATCAGCCCCAGCATTTT.

This clone occurred a few times. The CDR3, as DNA: TGTGCCAGCAGCGTAGGACTAGCGGGGGTTGAGCAGTACTTC. It translates to CASSVGLAGVEQYF. This sequence joins TRBV9 and TRBJ2-7; TRBD2 agrees at 12 bases. Germline CDR1 reads SGDLS; CDR2 reads YYNGEE. After removal of 0 bases from V and 7 bases from J, the junction contained 2 bases not matched to a gene. The CDR3 consists of 14 residues.

The chain has TRBV19 and TRBJ1-1; no clear D. V was shortened by 2 bases and J by 1 base, with 8 bases between the two germline ends. Germline V lookup: CDR1 LNHDA, CDR2 SQIVND (reference sequence). This CDR3 has 14 residues. CDR3 in amino acids: CASSIWAQNTEAFF. As DNA, the CDR3 is TGTGCCAGTAGTATATGGGCCCAGAACACTGAAGCTTTCTTT. Using reference TRBV19 and TRBJ1-1 for the parts outside the CDR3, the full variable domain is DGGITQSPKYLFRKEGQNVTLSCEQNLNHDAMYWYRQDPGQGLRLIYYSQIVNDFQKGDIAEGYSVSREKKESFPLTVTSAQKNPTAFYLCASSIWAQNTEAFFGQGTRLTVV.

The chain recombines TRBV9 with TRBJ2-1; D is unclear. The V gene lost 0 bases and the J gene lost 0 bases, with 10 bases spanning the gap. The germline gives CDR1 SGDLS, CDR2 YYNGEE. The CDR3 totals 16 residues. The CDR3 DNA sequence: TGTGCCAGCAGCGTAGGGCCACTAAGCTCCTACAATGAGCAGTTCTTC. Protein product: CASSVGPLSSYNEQFF.

The chain joins TRBV18 to TRBJ2-1; TRBD2 agrees at 7 bases. Germline CDR1 reads KGHSH; CDR2 reads LQKENI. CDR3 size: 15 residues. The V and J ends lost 3 bases and 7 bases, in that order; junction bases with no gene match: 9. In DNA form, the CDR3 reads TGTGCCAGCTCACCCGCGGGAGCCCTGAGAAATGAGCAGTTCTTC. This sequence encodes CASSPAGALRNEQFF.

This clone has more than one count but fewer than ten. This chain links TRBV5-1 with TRBJ1-4, with TRBD1 identical over 9 bases. Germline V gene sequence: CDR1 SGHRS, CDR2 YFSETQ. CDR3 size: 14 residues. V lost 0 bases to trimming and J lost 8 bases; unmatched junction nucleotides: 2. CDR3 sequence reads: CASSLGDRVEKLFF. DNA for the CDR3: TGCGCCAGCAGCTTGGGGGACAGGGTAGAAAAACTGTTTTTT.

This chain joins TRBV12-3 or TRBV12-4 and TRBJ1-1; D is perhaps TRBD1 (5 bases). The ends were cut back, 4 bases at V and 11 bases at J, with 14 bases in the middle. The CDR3 contains 12 residues. CDR3 amino acids: CASSWSLQEAFF. CDR3 bases: TGTGCCAGCAGTTGGTCTTTACAGGAGGCTTTCTTT.

The chain combines TRBV30 with TRBJ2-5; 7 bases agree with TRBD1. Losses at the gene ends were 4 bases for V and 2 bases for J; bases not matched to a gene: 1. The CDR3 has 12 amino acids. Germline lookup yields CDR1 GTSNPN and CDR2 SVGIG (reference sequence). Here the CDR3 DNA reads TGTGCCTGGACAGGGGGACAAGAGACCCAGTACTTC. Its translation is CAWTGGQETQYF. Combining the CDR3 with reference TRBV30 and TRBJ2-5 gives the whole variable domain SQTIHQWPATLVQPVGSPLSLECTVEGTSNPNLYWYRQAAGRGLQLLFYSVGIGQISSEVPQNLSASRPQDRQFILSSKKLLLSDSGFYLCAWTGGQETQYFGPGTRLLVL.

This clone came up a few times. V and J are TRBV6-4 and TRBJ1-2, with 9 bases that match TRBD1. This CDR3 has 14 amino acids. Germline V gene lookup returns CDR1 MRHNA and CDR2 SNTAGT. The trim removed 2 bases at V and 8 bases at J, leaving 6 bases unmatched. CDR3 sequence: CASSDIGTGGGYTF. The CDR3 region has the DNA TGTGCCAGCAGTGACATCGGTACAGGGGGCGGCTACACCTTC.

The count of this clone is one. V gene TRBV6-5 combines with J gene TRBJ2-1; the match to TRBD1 covers 7 bases. V shed 5 bases, J shed 4 bases, and the junction held 5 bases outside the gene matches. This CDR3 is 14 amino acids long. The germline CDR1 and CDR2 sequences are MNHEY and SVGAGI. CDR3 sequence reads: CASSNRGAYNEQFF. CDR3 nucleotides: TGTGCCAGCAGTAACAGGGGAGCGTACAATGAGCAGTTCTTC.

This chain joins TRBV9 and TRBJ2-1; 7 positions agree with TRBD1. Trimming removed 3 bases from V and 9 bases from J; junction bases left unmatched: 9. Looked up from germline, CDR1 is SGDLS and CDR2 is YYNGEE. This CDR3 spans 14 amino acids. CDR3 in DNA: TGTGCCAGCAGCGCATACAGGGGAGAGAGTGAGCAGTTCTTC. Its protein product is CASSAYRGESEQFF.

The chain links TRBV11-2 to TRBJ2-1; D gene ambiguous. CDR1 SGHAT and CDR2 FQNNGV come from the germline V gene. V lost 2 bases, J lost 1 base, and 6 bases lay in between. The CDR3 length is 14 residues. The CDR3 loop is CASSLSTSYNEQFF. For the CDR3, the DNA is TGTGCCAGCAGCTTATCAACTTCCTACAATGAGCAGTTCTTC.

This rearrangement joins TRBV6-5 to TRBJ1-3, with a possible D match to TRBD1 (6 bases). Trimming stripped 4 bases from V and 2 bases from J, with 15 bases between. The length of the CDR3 is 16 residues. Germline CDR1 MNHEY, CDR2 SVGAGI. This CDR3 is CASSSIQAGAGNTIYF. The DNA for the CDR3 is TGTGCCAGCAGTTCCATCCAGGCAGGGGCTGGAAACACCATATATTTT.

This chain uses TRBV11-3 with TRBJ2-1; maybe TRBD2 (6 bases). Germline CDR1 SGHNT, CDR2 YENEEA. The CDR3 sequence is 17 residues long. V was trimmed by 1 base and J by 0 bases, leaving 13 bases between them. The CDR3 reads CASSLVVAGHSYNEQFF. The DNA for the CDR3 is TGTGCCAGCAGCTTAGTCGTGGCGGGGCACTCCTACAATGAGCAGTTCTTC.

The chain has TRBV5-6 and TRBJ2-1; 7 bases line up with TRBD2. Germline V gene lookup returns CDR1 SGHDT and CDR2 YYEEEE. V shed 0 bases, J shed 6 bases, and the junction held 6 bases outside the gene matches. This CDR3 has 15 residues. DNA for the CDR3: TGTGCCAGCAGCTTGGGGACTAGGGCCCTCAATGAGCAGTTCTTC. Translating it yields CASSLGTRALNEQFF. Drawing the rest from reference TRBV5-6 and TRBJ2-1, the complete variable domain is DAGVTQSPTHLIKTRGQQVTLRCSPKSGHDTVSWYQQALGQGPQFIFQYYEEEERQRGNFPDRFSGHQFPNYSSELNVNALLLGDSALYLCASSLGTRALNEQFFGPGTRLTVL.

Notes on this clone: Other DNA sequences in the sample encode the same CDR3. The chain has TRBV3-1 (or the pseudogene TRBV3-2) and TRBJ2-5; 7 positions agree with TRBD2. Trimming cost V 4 bases and J 4 bases; bases outside gene matches: 3. Germline CDR1 is LGHDT and CDR2 is YNNKEL (reference sequence). The CDR3 has 13 amino acids. CDR3 region: CASSPGRGETQYF. In nucleotides, the CDR3 is TGTGCCAGCAGCCCTGGGAGGGGAGAGACCCAGTACTTC.

The gene calls are TRBV19 and TRBJ1-6, with TRBD1 identical over 8 bases. Losses at the gene ends were 1 base for V and 7 bases for J; bases not matched to a gene: 0. The length of the CDR3 is 14 residues. Germline CDR1 LNHDA, CDR2 SQIVND (reference sequence). The CDR3 DNA follows: TGTGCCAGTAGTATAGCAGGGGGCAATTCACCCCTCCACTTT. Amino acids: CASSIAGGNSPLHF.

This rearrangement joins TRBV4-3 to TRBJ1-3; D uncertain. CDR3 length equals 16 residues. The V gene lost 0 bases and the J gene lost 0 bases, with 9 bases spanning the gap. Germline CDR1 reads LGHNA; CDR2 reads YSLEER. The CDR3 DNA is TGCGCCAGCAGCCAAGATTTGGAGGTCTCTGGAAACACCATATATTTT. It is translated as CASSQDLEVSGNTIYF.

The CDR3 region has the DNA TGTGCCAGCTCAAGCGGGGCTGATCAGCCCCAGCATTTT. It translates to CASSSGADQPQHF. The chain joins TRBV18 to TRBJ1-5; possible D gene TRBD1, 5 bases. The length of the CDR3 is 13 residues. V was pared by 5 bases and J by 5 bases, with 10 bases between. Germline CDR1 is KGHSH and CDR2 is LQKENI.

This clone was seen a single time. The rearrangement uses TRBV7-2 and TRBJ1-2; the match to TRBD1 covers 10 bases. Germline V gene lookup returns CDR1 SGHTA and CDR2 FQGNSA. The CDR3 totals 13 residues. With 4 bases clipped from V and 8 bases from J, the junction kept 4 bases outside the gene matches. The CDR3 DNA reads as TGTGCCAGCAGCTCCGACAGGGGGCAAGGCTACACCTTC. Protein: CASSSDRGQGYTF.

In regard to this clone: Different DNA sequences within this sample yield the same CDR3. The rearrangement links TRBV5-1 to TRBJ1-2; no definite D call. The V gene's germline CDR1 is SGHRS and CDR2 YFSETQ. Trimming took off 0 bases at V and 3 bases at J, with 6 bases between the two ends. The CDR3 sequence is 13 residues long. The CDR3 sequence is CASSLAGDYGYTF. Written as DNA, the CDR3 is TGCGCCAGCAGCTTGGCAGGTGACTATGGCTACACCTTC. Based on the CDR3 plus reference TRBV5-1 and TRBJ1-2, the full variable domain is KAGVTQTPRYLIKTRGQQVTLSCSPISGHRSVSWYQQTPGQGLQFLFEYFSETQRNKGNFPGRFSGRQFSNSRSEMNVSTLELGDSALYLCASSLAGDYGYTFGSGTRLTVV.

The CDR3 is CASSSLAGARDTQYF. DNA for the CDR3: TGTGCCAGCAGCTCTTTAGCGGGAGCCAGAGATACGCAGTATTTT. This chain links TRBV5-6 with TRBJ2-3; 9 nucleotides line up with TRBD2. The CDR3 totals 15 residues. Trimming at V came to 3 bases and at J to 5 bases, leaving 7 bases not matched to a gene. Germline lookup yields CDR1 SGHDT and CDR2 YYEEEE.